The 3 T cell receptor beta chains listed next were all sequenced from one sample in a study of shared clonotypes between healthy human individuals. Sequencing was performed with immunoSEQ multiplex PCR; in TCRdb, only in-frame clones are kept and a portion is missing. The table has some 2 million clones, over 85% seen once. Sequenced sample: naive CD4+ T cells sorted from blood. Noted subset: CD45RA+ positively selected. Receptors were obtained from a man in his late teens or twenties in good health.

This chain connects TRBV29-1 to TRBJ2-1; 8 bases line up with TRBD2. CDR1 and CDR2 (germline): SQVTM, ANQGSEA. V was clipped by 0 bases and J by 4 bases; unmatched bases: 8. CDR3 length equals 16 residues. CDR3: CSVEDTGASGYNEQFF. DNA for the CDR3: TGCAGCGTTGAAGATACGGGCGCTAGCGGGTACAATGAGCAGTTCTTC.

In DNA, the CDR3 is TGCGCCAGCAGCCAAGAGACGGGCCCCTATGAGCAGTTCTTC. Translation gives CASSQETGPYEQFF. The chain combines TRBV4-3 with TRBJ2-1, with D unclear. Trimming stripped 0 bases from V and 8 bases from J, with 11 bases between. The length of the CDR3 is 14 residues. Germline V CDR1 and CDR2: LGHNA, YSLEER.

This chain connects TRBV6-1 to TRBJ1-1, with D unresolved. The germline V and J ends were trimmed by 8 bases and 3 bases, with 13 bases remaining between them. The CDR3 runs to 13 residues. CDR1 and CDR2 from the germline V gene are MNHNS and SASEGT. The CDR3 DNA is TGTGCCAGCGGGTCGAAGCGACACACTGAAGCTTTCTTT. This translates into CASGSKRHTEAFF.